One and the same sample provided the 23 T cell receptor beta chains below, sequenced in a study of T cells after yellow fever vaccination. Each CDR3 protein gets one entry after TCRdb re-called the 5' RACE reads with MiXCR. The sample yields about 320,000 distinct CDR3 sequences, roughly an eighth seen once. This specimen was CD4+ T cells sorted from PBMCs, taken 15 days after the yellow fever booster vaccination. All receptors derive from a man between 18 and 29 years old who received the YFV17D yellow fever vaccine.

In this sample, this clonotype turned up a few times. The chain employs TRBV2 and TRBJ1-2; 8 bases agree with TRBD1. V was clipped by 7 bases and J by 4 bases; unmatched bases: 8. Per germline, CDR1 SNHLY and CDR2 FYNNEI. The CDR3 totals 14 residues. DNA for the CDR3: TGTGCCAGCACCCCGGACAGGGAAGGCTATGGCTACACCTTC. This encodes CASTPDREGYGYTF.

Ten or more counts support this clonotype. V and J are TRBV5-1 and TRBJ2-3, with a weak D call TRBD1 (6 bases). The V end lost 4 bases, the J end lost 6 bases, and 15 bases lay between the germline ends. The length of the CDR3 is 14 residues. Per the germline V gene, CDR1 is SGHRS and CDR2 is YFSETQ. As DNA, the CDR3 is TGCGCCAGCAGCAACAAGGGAAGGGGGGATACGCAGTATTTT. Translated: CASSNKGRGDTQYF.

This clonotype turned up a few times. The rearrangement uses TRBV7-3 and TRBJ2-2, with 10 bases matching TRBD1. The ends lost 6 bases at V and 5 bases at J; junction bases unmatched: 3. CDR1 is SGHTA and CDR2 is FQGTGA in the germline V gene. The CDR3 totals 14 residues. The CDR3 is CASRTGGPTGELFF. Here the CDR3 DNA reads TGTGCCAGCAGGACAGGGGGCCCAACCGGGGAGCTGTTTTTT.

This clonotype was detected a few times. V is TRBV20-1 and J is TRBJ2-5; D is perhaps TRBD2 (5 bases). Looked up from germline, CDR1 is DFQATT and CDR2 is SNEGSKA (reference sequence). The CDR3 contains 15 residues. Trimming removed 1 base from V and 2 bases from J, with 14 bases in between. The CDR3 DNA sequence: TGCAGTGCTAGAGCTACGGGAAGTGGACAAGAGACCCAGTACTTC. Translated, it gives CSARATGSGQETQYF.

This clonotype was observed many times. The chain links TRBV20-1 to TRBJ2-3; no definite D call. Trimming stripped 1 base from V and 10 bases from J, with 12 bases between. Germline lookup yields CDR1 DFQATT and CDR2 SNEGSKA (reference sequence). This CDR3 has 12 amino acids. The CDR3 DNA reads TGCAGTGCTAGAGGACTCCTCGAACCGCAGTATTTT. Protein product: CSARGLLEPQYF.

This clonotype was recorded a few times. V gene TRBV5-1 combines with J gene TRBJ2-2; D perhaps matches TRBD2 (5 bases). This CDR3 contains 15 residues. Germline values: CDR1 SGHRS, CDR2 YFSETQ. Trimming left V 0 bases short and J 3 bases short, with 9 bases between. CDR3 amino acids: CASSLAGMDTGELFF. DNA for the CDR3: TGCGCCAGCAGCTTGGCGGGGATGGACACCGGGGAGCTGTTTTTT.

This clonotype has just a few counts. The chain carries TRBV7-9 and TRBJ2-7; 13 bases are a match to TRBD2. This CDR3 contains 15 residues. Germline V gene data show CDR1 as SEHNR and CDR2 as FQNEAQ (reference sequence). V dropped 5 bases and J dropped 5; count of bases not matched to a gene: 6. CDR3 protein: CASSPSGTSGDEQYF. CDR3 DNA sequence: TGTGCCAGCAGCCCATCAGGGACTAGCGGGGACGAGCAGTACTTC.

This clonotype was seen more than once but under ten times. This chain links TRBV29-1 with TRBJ2-6, with 7 bases that match TRBD1. Germline assignment: CDR1 SQVTM and CDR2 ANQGSEA. The V gene end was trimmed by 6 bases and the J gene end by 0 bases; junction bases not matched to a gene: 8. This CDR3 has 16 residues. The CDR3 DNA sequence: TGCAGCGTAGCTAGACAGGGAAGCTCTGGGGCCAACGTCCTGACTTTC. Translation: CSVARQGSSGANVLTF.

This clonotype was counted only a few times. At one of its ends the junction is not consistent with the germline gene, which may arise from a read error. This chain links TRBV7-9 with TRBJ1-2; 8 positions match TRBD1. The germline CDR1 and CDR2 sequences are SEHNR and FQNEAQ (reference sequence). The CDR3 covers 9 residues. The CDR3 loop is CASSEGQAF. In DNA form, the CDR3 reads TGTGCCAGCAGCGAGGGACAGGCCTTC.

V is TRBV7-8 and J is TRBJ1-5, with D unclear. V was cut by 1 base and J by 5 bases, with 6 bases left in between. The CDR3 runs 13 residues. Germline CDR1 reads SGHVS; CDR2 reads FQNEAQ. The CDR3 coding sequence is TGTGCCAGCAGCTTAGTCGCCGATCAGCCCCAGCATTTT. Protein sequence: CASSLVADQPQHF.

This clonotype was observed a few times. The rearrangement joins TRBV6-6 to TRBJ2-1; no definite D call. Trimming removed 6 bases from V and 4 bases from J, with 10 bases in between. The CDR3 has 13 residues. CDR1 and CDR2 from the germline V gene are MNHNY and SVGAGI (reference sequence). The CDR3 spells CASSPGPYNEQFF. CDR3 DNA sequence: TGTGCCAGCAGCCCCGGACCTTACAATGAGCAGTTCTTC.

This clonotype was picked up many times. The chain has TRBV11-2 and TRBJ1-2; no definite D call. Between the trimmed V and J ends, which lost 3 bases and 8 bases, there was a span of 13 bases. CDR1 is SGHAT and CDR2 is FQNNGV in the germline V gene. The CDR3 totals 13 residues. This CDR3 is CASSFSTGGGYTF. Written as DNA, the CDR3 is TGTGCCAGCAGCTTCTCTACTGGAGGGGGCTACACCTTC.

The chain employs TRBV3-1 and TRBJ1-6, with D unclear. The ends were cut back, 1 base at V and 2 bases at J, with 6 bases in the middle. This CDR3 is built from 15 residues. CDR1 is LGHDT and CDR2 is YNNKEL in the germline V gene (reference sequence). Written as DNA, the CDR3 is TGTGCCAGCAGCCAAGGGAGTACCTATAATTCACCCCTCCACTTT. Translating it yields CASSQGSTYNSPLHF. Looking up the rest from reference TRBV3-1 and TRBJ1-6 gives the full variable domain: DTAVSQTPKYLVTQMGNDKSIKCEQNLGHDTMYWYKQDSKKFLKIMFSYNNKELIINETVPNRFSPKSPDKAHLNLHINSLELGDSAVYFCASSQGSTYNSPLHFGNGTRLTVT.

At least ten counts were recorded for this clonotype. The rearrangement links TRBV7-7 to TRBJ2-3; D ambiguous. This CDR3 is built from 13 residues. The V gene lost 5 bases and the J gene lost 5 bases, with 11 bases spanning the gap. Germline assignment: CDR1 SSHAT and CDR2 FNYEAQ (reference sequence). CDR3 region: CASSPPSGDTQYF. CDR3 in DNA: TGTGCCAGCAGCCCGCCGTCTGGAGATACGCAGTATTTT.

This chain joins TRBV3-1 and TRBJ1-2; 7 positions match TRBD1. Looked up from germline, CDR1 is LGHDT and CDR2 is YNNKEL (reference sequence). Germline trimming cut 1 base from V and 7 bases from J; bases unmatched to any gene: 9. The CDR3 has 15 amino acids. CDR3 loop: CASSQGPPGQSGYTF. The CDR3 nucleotides are TGTGCCAGCAGCCAAGGGCCTCCGGGACAGAGTGGCTACACCTTC.

The table lists this clonotype with a few counts. The rearrangement joins TRBV6-6 to TRBJ2-3; D not certain. The CDR3 has 10 amino acids. From germline, CDR1 is MNHNY and CDR2 SVGAGI (reference sequence). Trimming stripped 10 bases from V and 2 bases from J, with 4 bases between. Here the CDR3 DNA reads TGTGCCACAAACACAGATACGCAGTATTTT. It yields the protein CATNTDTQYF.

The chain joins TRBV24-1 to TRBJ1-1; TRBD1 is a possible D gene (6 bases). The V gene lost 3 bases and the J gene lost 8 bases, with 6 bases spanning the gap. Per germline, CDR1 KGHDR and CDR2 SFDVKD. This CDR3 contains 11 residues. This CDR3 reads CATSDTGEAFF. In DNA, the CDR3 is TGTGCCACCAGTGATACAGGGGAAGCTTTCTTT.

This clonotype was seen only a few times. CDR3 coding DNA: TGTGCCAGCAGATTCGTTGGGGCCAACGTCCTGACTTTC. Its translation: CASRFVGANVLTF. This sequence joins TRBV6-5 and TRBJ2-6; D remains unclear. V was clipped by 6 bases and J by 3 bases, with 6 bases between them. The CDR3 spans 13 residues. Per the germline V gene, CDR1 is MNHEY and CDR2 is SVGAGI.

The chain carries TRBV20-1 and TRBJ1-1; a possible D gene is TRBD1 (6 bases). The V and J ends lost 0 bases and 4 bases respectively, with 12 bases between them. The CDR3 runs to 14 residues. CDR1 and CDR2 from the germline V gene are DFQATT and SNEGSKA (reference sequence). CDR3 DNA sequence: TGCAGTGCTAGAGACAGGGGCGTCGGCACTGAAGCTTTCTTT. Amino acids: CSARDRGVGTEAFF.

This clonotype was seen only a few times. The chain combines TRBV29-1 with TRBJ2-5; D is perhaps TRBD2 (6 bases). This CDR3 has 15 amino acids. Trimming pared 7 bases from V and 4 bases from J, leaving 22 bases between. The germline V gene encodes CDR1 SQVTM and CDR2 ANQGSEA. The CDR3 loop reads CSAVPGEAGIETQYF. The CDR3 nucleotides are TGCAGCGCCGTCCCGGGGGAGGCGGGGATAGAGACCCAGTACTTC.

This chain links TRBV6-2 or TRBV6-3 with TRBJ2-3, with D unresolved. V lost 2 bases and J 4 bases, leaving 16 bases between the germline ends. CDR3 length equals 16 residues. CDR1 MNHEY and CDR2 SVGEGT come from the germline V gene. Here the CDR3 reads CASSYGGTSVPDTQYF. The DNA of the CDR3 is TGTGCCAGCAGTTACGGCGGCACCAGCGTGCCAGATACGCAGTATTTT.

This clonotype has just a few counts. This sequence joins TRBV4-1 and TRBJ1-1, with a possible D match to TRBD1 (6 bases). Trimming pared 8 bases from V and 4 bases from J, leaving 20 bases between. The CDR3 has 15 residues. Germline V CDR1 and CDR2: MGHRA, YSYEKL. The CDR3 protein is CASATVWGRSTEAFF. For the CDR3, the DNA is TGCGCCAGCGCAACGGTGTGGGGGCGAAGCACTGAAGCTTTCTTT.

Many counts were recorded for this clonotype. The genes are TRBV15 and TRBJ2-2; D ambiguous. Germline-derived CDR1 and CDR2 are LNHNV and YYDKDF (reference sequence). This CDR3 spans 11 amino acids. Trimming removed 0 bases at V and 7 bases at J, with 0 bases between. As DNA, the CDR3 is TGTGCCACCAGCAGAGACGGGGAGCTGTTTTTT. Translated, it gives CATSRDGELFF. The full variable domain, in which reference TRBV15 and TRBJ2-2 provide the parts outside the CDR3, is DAMVIQNPRYQVTQFGKPVTLSCSQTLNHNVMYWYQQKSSQAPKLLFHYYDKDFNNEADTPDNFQSRRPNTSFCFLDIRSPGLGDTAMYLCATSRDGELFFGEGSRLTVL.